This T cell receptor beta chain was sequenced for a study of T-cell reconstitution after alpha-beta-depleted transplantation in children. For TCRbeta, the library was prepared with unique molecular identifiers. TCRdb itself ran the PCR reads through MiXCR, one entry per CDR3 protein. This table has approximately 520,000 distinct CDR3 sequences, approximately 32% appearing once. Trimming took 0 bases from V and 4 from J, leaving 10 bases between them. The CDR3 consists of 15 residues. Germline V gene sequence: CDR1 SGHRS, CDR2 YFSETQ. The origin of this receptor is a human donor who donated a stem cell graft to a child with aplastic anemia. This chain uses TRBV5-1 with TRBJ2-2; D is possibly TRBD2 (5 bases). Sequences were derived from PBMCs from the stem cell graft donor, sampled from the stem cell graft. The CDR3 here is CASSLGRDPTGELFF. The CDR3 DNA follows: TGCGCCAGCAGCTTGGGACGGGATCCCACCGGGGAGCTGTTTTTT.